At least ten counts were recorded for the clone carrying this T cell receptor beta chain. Its antigen is currently unknown. The data derive from a study of T cells in Graves' hyperthyroidism and ophthalmopathy. Study-level findings and limits: Stable hyperthyroidism and ophthalmopathy were separated using 13 V-J signatures. Most clonotypes expanded in the thyroid (above 0.001) were also present in blood.

The study excluded patients with uncontrolled infection, other autoimmune disease, pregnancy or lactation. Template material for amplifying TCR beta CDR3 regions consisted of RNA transcripts. Primed by the HTBI set, a first-round RT-PCR was run on the TCR CDR3. Using its own MiXCR run on the multiplex PCR reads, TCRdb lists one record per CDR3 protein. The table includes around 700,000 distinct CDR3 sequences, roughly a sixth detected once. The CDR3 covers 15 residues. The V and J ends lost 4 bases and 6 bases, in that order; junction bases with no gene match: 10. The V gene's germline CDR1 is SEHNR and CDR2 FQNEAQ (reference sequence).

This clonotype was sampled from a woman between 50 and 59 years old with Graves' hyperthyroidism that later progressed to Graves' ophthalmopathy. J is TRBJ2-7 and V is TRBV7-9, with 9 bases matching TRBD1. Sequences were obtained from blood. The CDR3 loop is CASSYGTGYRSEQYF. In nucleotides, the CDR3 is TGTGCCAGCAGCTACGGGACAGGGTATAGGAGCGAGCAGTACTTC.